This T cell receptor (beta chain) was documented in a study of control samples from healthy donors and cancer patients. On this clone itself: The sample holds other DNA sequences that translate to the same CDR3.

Here immunoSEQ multiplex PCR was the method, and the copy in TCRdb shows in-frame clones only, minus some. This sample has 180,000 or so clones; 91% occur once, and the top ten carry around 1.5%. With 5 bases removed from V and 2 bases from J, the gap between germline ends came to 3 bases. Germline CDR1 SGHTA, CDR2 FQGNSA. CDR3 length equals 11 residues. The TCR sequence derives from a woman younger than 45 in good health. Sample: blood. J is TRBJ2-5 and V is TRBV7-2; the D is unclear. CDR3 DNA: TGTGCCAGCAGCCCTCAAGAGACCCAGTACTTC. This translates into CASSPQETQYF.